This T cell receptor beta chain originates from a study of blood T cell repertoires in COVID-19. Study overall: The samples span acute and convalescent COVID-19 from the United States, Italy and Spain. The analysed material was cDNA or gDNA that came from T cells, B-cell-depleted T cells, or PBMCs.

In the authors' methods: Reference gene primers were amplified, and this amplification served to estimate nucleated cell counts. The data were produced by immunoSEQ multiplex PCR, yet TCRdb's version contains in-frame clones alone and is incomplete. V and J calls and clone size follow that table, whereas D and trimming were derived from the DNA. The top ten hold about 2.5% of the sample, which has 200,000 or so clones, just under 90% seen once. The CDR3 length is 14 residues. Trimming took off 5 bases at V and 7 bases at J, with 17 bases between the two ends. The germline V gene encodes CDR1 SGHVS and CDR2 FQNEAQ. Seattle patient enrollment occurred during active infection, with longitudinal follow-up thereafter.

Specimen: peripheral blood. The chain uses TRBV7-8 and TRBJ1-2; no reliable D call. The TCR originated in a man aged 25 to 45 with COVID-19, enrolled during active disease. CDR3: CASSPTGPGFGYTF. For the CDR3, the DNA is TGTGCCAGCAGCCCAACCGGACCGGGGTTTGGCTACACCTTC.